This TCR beta chain emerged from a study of cytomegalovirus exposure and HLA in healthy donors. The germline V gene encodes CDR1 SGHRS and CDR2 YFSETQ. Trimming took 0 bases from V and 7 from J; bases not matched to a gene: 12. CDR3 length: 17 amino acids. The PCR had 60 Vbeta and 13 Jbeta primers. Clones were read by immunoSEQ multiplex PCR, and TCRdb kept only the in-frame ones, dropping some. The table lists about 130,000 clones, roughly 79% of them singletons, with under 3.5% in the top ten. This sequence originates from a man between 25 and 39 years old in good health and CMV-seronegative. V is TRBV5-1 and J is TRBJ2-5, with 10 nucleotides matching TRBD1. The sample comprised PBMCs. The CDR3 reads CASSLAGLGQGFGTQYF. The CDR3 DNA reads as TGCGCCAGCAGCTTGGCCGGATTGGGACAGGGGTTTGGGACCCAGTACTTC.